The 8 T cell receptor beta chains in this list originate from one sample, sequenced in a study of T cells expressing NK-cell markers. Reanalyzing the 5' RACE reads, TCRdb keeps one entry per CDR3 protein, without DNA. The listing records approximately 460,000 distinct CDR3 sequences. The sample consisted of blood T cells: a sorted CD56 or NKG2C T cell subset, CD4+ or CD8+ T cells, or bulk PBMC T cells (not recorded which). Receptor source: a woman aged 18 to 75 in good health.

The chain links TRBV12-3 or TRBV12-4 to TRBJ2-5; TCRdb reports TRBD1, a call that lacks DNA to check it against. The CDR3 is 15 residues long. This CDR3 reads CASGTGGRGQETQYF.

V is TRBV5-1 and J is TRBJ1-2; no DNA is available, so the TRBD1 call from TCRdb remains unchecked. The germline V gene encodes CDR1 SGHRS and CDR2 YFSETQ. The CDR3 extends over 16 amino acids. The CDR3 region is CASSLAVDPGHYGYTF.

The rearrangement links TRBV7-8 to TRBJ2-7; TCRdb outputs TRBD1, but without DNA this stays unchecked. The CDR3 is made up of 15 amino acids. In germline, CDR1 is SGHVS, CDR2 FQNEAQ. CDR3 region: CASSGPGGGPYEQYF.

The genes are TRBV7-3 and TRBJ1-1. Germline V lookup: CDR1 SGHTA, CDR2 FQGTGA. CDR3 length: 14 amino acids. CDR3 sequence: CASSLNAARTEAFF.

This chain joins TRBV4-2 and TRBJ2-7. The CDR3 contains 14 residues. In germline, CDR1 is LGHNA, CDR2 YNFKEQ. The chain's CDR3 is CASSLNVGSYEQYF.

The CDR3 sequence: CASRFTGGDTQYF. This rearrangement joins TRBV5-4 to TRBJ2-3; lacking DNA, the TRBD1 call made by TCRdb goes unchecked. The CDR3 extends over 13 amino acids. Germline lookup yields CDR1 SGHNT and CDR2 YYREEE (reference sequence).

This chain uses TRBV20-1 with TRBJ2-1; TCRdb's D call, TRBD2, is unchecked because there is no DNA. CDR1 is DFQATT, CDR2 SNEGSKA, per germline (reference sequence). The CDR3 runs 16 residues. Here the CDR3 reads CSARGAPAGGDNEQFF.

The chain links TRBV20-1 to TRBJ2-2; lacking DNA, the TRBD1 call made by TCRdb goes unchecked. There are 14 residues in the CDR3. The germline V gene encodes CDR1 DFQATT and CDR2 SNEGSKA (reference sequence). CDR3 sequence reads: CSAGDFANTGELFF.